These 20 T cell receptor beta chains were sequenced from one sample in a study of post-analysis software for immune sequencing data. Whole-study results and caveats: Patients carried five TRBV segments more frequently than controls did, and TRBV5-6, TRBV5-1 and TRBV20-1 were among them.

These receptors are not linked to any known antigen. Prepared TCR beta cDNA libraries contained unique molecular identifiers. TCRdb recomputed calls from the PCR reads with MiXCR, one row per CDR3 protein. The table shows a few hundred thousand distinct CDR3 sequences, with under 55% occurring only once. The specimen sequenced was blood. Receptors were obtained from a girl aged 5-17 years with multiple sclerosis.

On this clonotype: Relative to the germline gene, one junction end is altered; a read error may explain this. This chain joins TRBV11-2 and TRBJ2-1; D gene uncertain. Germline assignment: CDR1 SGHAT and CDR2 FQNNGV. The CDR3 length is 16 residues. CDR3 residues: CASSLGAAHSYNERFF. CDR3 bases: TGTGCCAGCAGCTTAGGGGCGGCTCACTCCTACAATGAGCGGTTCTTC. Complete variable domain (other parts from reference TRBV11-2 and TRBJ2-1): EAGVAQSPRYKIIEKRQSVAFWCNPISGHATLYWYQQILGQGPKLLIQFQNNGVVDDSQLPKDRFSAERLKGVDSTLKIQPAKLEDSAVYLCASSLGAAHSYNERFFGPGTRLTVL.

This clonotype was seen a handful of times. The junction departs from germline at one end; a sequencing error may be responsible. The rearrangement joins TRBV7-7 to TRBJ2-1; D call uncertain. Germline-derived CDR1 and CDR2 are SSHAT and FNYEAQ (reference sequence). The CDR3 contains 13 residues. The chain's CDR3 is CASSLGSHNEQFF. DNA of the CDR3: TGTGCTAGCAGCTTAGGCTCTCACAATGAGCAGTTCTTC. Full variable domain (rest looked up from reference TRBV7-7 and TRBJ2-1): GAGVSQSPRYKVTKRGQDVTLRCDPISSHATLYWYQQALGQGPEFLTYFNYEAQPDKSGLPSDRFSAERPEGSISTLTIQRTEQRDSAMYRCASSLGSHNEQFFGPGTRLTVL.

V usage is TRBV29-1 and J usage is TRBJ2-7; D is tentatively TRBD1 or TRBD2 (5 bases each). Germline V lookup: CDR1 SQVTM, CDR2 ANQGSEA. This CDR3 region has 16 residues. Between the trimmed V and J ends, which lost 6 bases and 6 bases, there was a span of 27 bases. The CDR3 DNA follows: TGCAGCGTCACAGCCGGGACCCCGAGGCTCCAAGGCGAGCAGTACTTC. This translates into CSVTAGTPRLQGEQYF.

The chain joins TRBV5-1 to TRBJ2-5, with D perhaps given as TRBD1 or TRBD2 (5 bases each). The CDR3 is made up of 15 amino acids. CDR1 is SGHRS, CDR2 YFSETQ, per germline. The V end lost 4 bases, the J end lost 5 bases, and 18 bases lay between the germline ends. CDR3: CASSEGRKSSETQYF. For the CDR3, the DNA is TGCGCCAGCAGCGAGGGACGGAAGAGTTCGGAGACCCAGTACTTC.

This clonotype was found many times. The chain carries TRBV29-1 and TRBJ2-6; D may be TRBD1 (5 bases). The CDR3 length is 15 residues. Germline CDR1 reads SQVTM; CDR2 reads ANQGSEA. Trimming removed 2 bases from V and 3 bases from J, with 11 bases in between. DNA of the CDR3: TGCAGCGTTGAAACATCAGGGCATGGGGCCAACGTCCTGACTTTC. Its protein product is CSVETSGHGANVLTF.

In regard to this clonotype: Compared with germline, one end of the junction differs, possibly owing to a read error. CDR3 DNA sequence: TGCGCTAGCAGCCCCCTCGACAGTCGGGCTCAGCCCCAGCATTTT. Translated: CASSPLDSRAQPQHF. The chain recombines TRBV4-1 with TRBJ1-5; D perhaps matches TRBD1 (5 bases). This CDR3 comprises 15 residues. Germline assignment: CDR1 MGHRA and CDR2 YSYEKL.

This clonotype came up a few times. V gene TRBV6-5 combines with J gene TRBJ2-4; 9 bases line up with TRBD2. The J call may be wrong; the DNA end is better matched by TRBJ2-7. This CDR3 is 15 amino acids long. The germline V gene has CDR1 MNHEY and CDR2 SVGAGI. DNA of the CDR3: TGTGCCAGCAGTTACAGGACTAGCGAGACCTACGAGCAGTACTTC. Encoded protein: CASSYRTSETYEQYF.

The chain links TRBV7-2 to TRBJ2-7; D may be TRBD2 (6 bases). CDR3 length equals 15 residues. CDR1 and CDR2 (germline): SGHTA, FQGNSA. V was cut by 2 bases and J by 0 bases, with 11 bases left in between. The CDR3 DNA reads as TGTGCCAGCAGCTTACGGGCGGGACCCTCCTACGAGCAGTACTTC. Its protein product is CASSLRAGPSYEQYF. The complete variable domain, with remaining parts taken from reference TRBV7-2 and TRBJ2-7, reads GAGVSQSPSNKVTEKGKDVELRCDPISGHTALYWYRQSLGQGLEFLIYFQGNSAPDKSGLPSDRFSAERTGGSVSTLTIQRTQQEDSAVYLCASSLRAGPSYEQYFGPGTRLTVT.

The CDR3 protein is CASSATSGWGAGELFF. Here the CDR3 DNA reads TGCGCCAGCAGCGCCACTAGCGGCTGGGGAGCCGGGGAGCTGTTTTTT. The chain carries TRBV5-1 and TRBJ2-2, with 8 positions matching TRBD2. The junction had 11 bases not matched to a gene; V was cut back by 4 bases and J by 6 bases. Germline loops: CDR1 SGHRS, CDR2 YFSETQ. The CDR3 has 16 amino acids.

The chain is built from TRBV28 and TRBJ2-1, with a weak D call TRBD2 (6 bases). Trimming pared 8 bases from V and 9 bases from J, leaving 17 bases between. The germline V gene encodes CDR1 MDHEN and CDR2 SYDVKM. The CDR3 contains 13 residues. The CDR3, as DNA: TGTGCCAGCTCACTTGCCGGGAGTGGTGAGCAGTTCTTC. Translating it yields CASSLAGSGEQFF.

J is TRBJ1-5 and V is TRBV7-2, with D hard to call. The V and J ends lost 5 bases and 6 bases respectively, with 11 bases between them. Per germline, CDR1 SGHTA and CDR2 FQGNSA. The CDR3 runs to 13 residues. The CDR3 is CASSENRGQPQHF. The CDR3 bases are TGTGCCAGCAGCGAGAATAGAGGTCAGCCCCAGCATTTT.

In its sample, this clonotype was seen once. This chain uses TRBV6-5 with TRBJ2-5; D may match TRBD1 or TRBD2 (5 bases each). V was cut by 8 bases and J by 4 bases, with 14 bases left in between. In germline, CDR1 is MNHEY, CDR2 SVGAGI. This CDR3 is built from 13 residues. This CDR3 reads CASRDGGAETQYF. CDR3 DNA: TGTGCCAGCCGGGACGGTGGGGCAGAGACCCAGTACTTC.

V gene TRBV20-1 combines with J gene TRBJ1-2; 8 bases align to TRBD1. The J segment lost 6 bases and the V segment lost 1 base, leaving 4 bases of the junction unmatched. The CDR3 extends over 13 amino acids. In germline, CDR1 is DFQATT, CDR2 SNEGSKA (reference sequence). The CDR3, as DNA: TGCAGTGCTAGAGGGACAGGGTATGATGGCTACACCTTC. It translates to CSARGTGYDGYTF.

V and J are TRBV5-1 and TRBJ2-1, with 8 nucleotides matching TRBD1. Unmatched junction bases numbered 4, after V lost 4 bases and J lost 4 bases. CDR1 SGHRS and CDR2 YFSETQ come from the germline V gene. This CDR3 is 14 amino acids long. CDR3 loop: CASSGTGGYNEQFF. Here the CDR3 DNA reads TGCGCCAGCAGCGGGACAGGAGGATACAATGAGCAGTTCTTC.

In nucleotides, the CDR3 is TGTGCCAGTAGTATAGCATCTTCCCACAATGAGCAGTTCTTC. It yields the protein CASSIASSHNEQFF. The chain combines TRBV19 with TRBJ2-1; no clear D. The V gene lost 1 base and the J gene lost 5 bases, with 9 bases spanning the gap. Germline CDR1 is LNHDA and CDR2 is SQIVND (reference sequence). CDR3 length equals 14 residues.

By proportion, this clonotype is medium-sized. In nucleotides, the CDR3 is TGCAGTGCCCCACTAGCCAGCGAGCAGTACTTC. Its protein product is CSAPLASEQYF. This chain uses TRBV20-1 with TRBJ2-7, with a tentative D call TRBD2 (6 bases). The CDR3 has 11 residues. V lost 6 bases, J lost 6 bases, and 12 bases lay in between. In germline, CDR1 is DFQATT, CDR2 SNEGSKA (reference sequence).

The chain couples TRBV25-1 to TRBJ2-1; D uncertain. V dropped 6 bases and J dropped 8 bases, with 8 bases sitting between them. The CDR3 has 11 amino acids. Germline V CDR1 and CDR2: MGHDK, SYGVNS. The CDR3 is CASRTCDEQFF. In DNA, the CDR3 is TGTGCCAGCAGGACTTGCGATGAGCAGTTCTTC.

V is TRBV6-5 and J is TRBJ2-3, with 11 bases that match TRBD2. The V segment lost 2 bases and the J segment 7 bases; nucleotides outside the gene matches: 11. The CDR3 extends over 17 amino acids. CDR1 and CDR2 from the germline V gene are MNHEY and SVGAGI. The CDR3 sequence is CASSYDSPTSGTYTQYF. DNA for the CDR3: TGTGCCAGCAGTTACGACAGCCCGACTAGCGGGACGTATACGCAGTATTTT.

This clonotype has just a few counts. The rearrangement joins TRBV9 to TRBJ2-7; D may match TRBD1 or TRBD2 (5 bases each). Between the trimmed V and J ends, which lost 0 bases and 5 bases, there was a span of 18 bases. There are 16 residues in the CDR3. CDR1 and CDR2 (germline): SGDLS, YYNGEE. The CDR3 here is CASSVEGVREFHEQYF. The CDR3 region has the DNA TGTGCCAGCAGCGTAGAAGGAGTCAGGGAGTTCCACGAGCAGTACTTC. The full variable domain, in which reference TRBV9 and TRBJ2-7 provide the parts outside the CDR3, is DSGVTQTPKHLITATGQRVTLRCSPRSGDLSVYWYQQSLDQGLQFLIQYYNGEERAKGNILERFSAQQFPDLHSELNLSSLELGDSALYFCASSVEGVREFHEQYFGPGTRLTVT.

The chain links TRBV20-1 to TRBJ2-5, with 8 bases identical to TRBD1. Germline V CDR1 and CDR2: DFQATT, SNEGSKA (reference sequence). The CDR3 runs 14 residues. V dropped 4 bases and J dropped 4; count of bases not matched to a gene: 8. CDR3 sequence reads: CSAIRTGRGETQYF. Written as DNA, the CDR3 is TGCAGTGCTATCCGGACAGGGAGAGGAGAGACCCAGTACTTC.